This paragraph covers one T cell receptor beta chain sequence. Deletions cut 0 bases from V and 6 bases from J, with 13 bases between. The CDR3 consists of 15 residues. Germline V gene lookup returns CDR1 LGHNA and CDR2 YSLEER. Recovered status in Cohort 3 required two negative PCRs, clearance, or symptom resolution. This entry belongs to a study of blood T cell repertoires in COVID-19. Background on the study: Acute-phase and convalescent COVID-19 samples originated in the United States, Italy and Spain. Nucleic acid was either cDNA or gDNA, and it came from T cells, B-cell-depleted T cells, or PBMCs.

The authors' processing: The assay estimated nucleated cells by amplifying reference gene primers. The data were produced by immunoSEQ multiplex PCR, yet TCRdb's version contains in-frame clones alone and is incomplete. That table is the source of V, J and clone size, and D and trimming were worked out from the DNA. The table has about 310,000 clones, 75% to 90% seen once. The chain joins TRBV4-3 to TRBJ2-3, with D possibly matching TRBD1 (6 bases). Source material: PBMCs or T cells enriched from blood (not recorded which). The TCR originated in a man aged 25 to 40 who had recovered from COVID-19. Here the CDR3 DNA reads TGCGCCAGCAGCCAAGATAGGCAGGGGTTGGATACGCAGTATTTT. It is translated as CASSQDRQGLDTQYF.